Listed below are T cell receptor beta chains from one sample, sequenced in a study of somatic mutations in cytotoxic T cells in rheumatoid arthritis. Only in-frame clones appear in the TCRdb table, and some are missing; sequencing was by immunoSEQ multiplex PCR. This sample yields some 40,000 clones, of which around 80% are seen a single time; roughly 3.4% belongs to the top ten. Sequenced material: CD8+ T cells sorted from blood. The origin of the receptors is a man aged 35-49 years in good health. Both conserved end residues are part of each CDR3. A D gene is named only where the DNA matches it firmly. Size is omitted from some rows. Given values are once, few, many or a class for expanded clones.

DNA	CDR3	V	D	size	J
TGTGCCAGCAGTTTGGGGGACAGCTATGGCTACACCTTC	CASSLGDSYGYTF	TRBV27	TRBD1	.	TRBJ1-2
TGTGCCAGCAGTGAAGCGCTTGGGGGAGAAGCCACAGATACGCAGTATTTT	CASSEALGGEATDTQYF	TRBV2	.	.	TRBJ2-3
TGCAGCGTTGAAAACGGGAGGGCCTACAATGAGCAGTTCTTC	CSVENGRAYNEQFF	TRBV29-1	TRBD2	.	TRBJ2-1
TGCGCCAGCAGCTTTTGGGCTAGCACAGATACGCAGTATTTT	CASSFWASTDTQYF	TRBV5-1	.	.	TRBJ2-3
TGTGCCAGCAGCCCCTCTTACAATGAGCAGTTCTTC	CASSPSYNEQFF	TRBV6-1	.	few	TRBJ2-1
TGTGCCAGCAGCTTGGTCGACCGCAACTCTGGAAACACCATATATTTT	CASSLVDRNSGNTIYF	TRBV7-9	.	.	TRBJ1-3
TGTGCCAGCAGCTTAATCCTGACTATGGGGGTGGACGAGCAGTACTTC	CASSLILTMGVDEQYF	TRBV11-2	.	.	TRBJ2-7
TGCAGCGCAGAGTGGGACAGAGAGACCCAGTACTTC	CSAEWDRETQYF	TRBV29-1	TRBD1	.	TRBJ2-5
TGTGCCAGCAGTACCCCCTCTGGGGCCAACGTCCTGACTTTC	CASSTPSGANVLTF	TRBV7-9	.	.	TRBJ2-6
TGCGCCAGCAGCTTGTCGACGGGGGGCCCTAATGAGCAGTTCTTC	CASSLSTGGPNEQFF	TRBV5-1	.	.	TRBJ2-1
TGTGCCAGCAGTACCACAGGGGCTGGGGCCAACGTCCTGACTTTC	CASSTTGAGANVLTF	TRBV27	TRBD1	.	TRBJ2-6
TGTGCCAGTAGTATGGGGACAGGGGGCTACAATGAGCAGTTCTTC	CASSMGTGGYNEQFF	TRBV19	TRBD1	.	TRBJ2-1
TGCGCCAGCAGCGCTGGGACCCTTACAGATACGCAGTATTTT	CASSAGTLTDTQYF	TRBV5-1	.	.	TRBJ2-3
TGCGCCAGCAGTGAGTACGTTGCAGATACGCAGTATTTT	CASSEYVADTQYF	TRBV10-2	.	.	TRBJ2-3
TGTGCCATCAGTGAGGGTCCCAAAGGTCTGAATGAGCAGTTCTTC	CAISEGPKGLNEQFF	TRBV10-3	.	.	TRBJ2-1
TGTGCCAGCAGTTTCCGGGCCACAGATACGCAGTATTTT	CASSFRATDTQYF	TRBV28	.	.	TRBJ2-3
TGTGCCAGCAGCGACGAGAGTTCACAGGGGACCGACTATGGCTACACCTTC	CASSDESSQGTDYGYTF	TRBV9	TRBD1	.	TRBJ1-2